The rows below give T cell receptor beta chains drawn from one sample of a study of blood T cells in healthy people across ages. TCRdb recomputed calls from the 5' RACE reads with MiXCR, one row per CDR3 protein. The table has hundreds of thousands of distinct CDR3 sequences, 22% seen once. Sample: blood. The receptors derive from a man in his 70s in good health. The CDR3 runs from the conserved cysteine through the conserved F or W. D genes are given only for firm matches. Size values are once, few and many counts, or a class for expanded clones, and some rows have none.

CDR3 DNA: TGTGCCAGCAGTTACGCGGGGGGGCGCTACGAGCAGTACTTC; CDR3 protein: CASSYAGGRYEQYF; J gene: TRBJ2-7; clone size: NA; D gene: TRBD2; V gene: TRBV6-6
CDR3 DNA: TGTGCCAGCAGTACGGGCAGGGGGCGTCAGCCCCAGCATTTT; CDR3 protein: CASSTGRGRQPQHF; J gene: TRBJ1-5; clone size: NA; D gene: TRBD1; V gene: TRBV28
CDR3 DNA: TGTGCCAGTAGTGGGGTAGCGACGAACACTGAAGCTTTCTTT; CDR3 protein: CASSGVATNTEAFF; J gene: TRBJ1-1; clone size: NA; D gene: NA; V gene: TRBV19
CDR3 DNA: TGTGCCAGCAGTTACCAACGGGGGGGCGGCGGGGAGCTGTTTTTT; CDR3 protein: CASSYQRGGGGELFF; J gene: TRBJ2-2; clone size: NA; D gene: TRBD2; V gene: TRBV27
CDR3 DNA: TGTGCCAGCACGTCCGACCGCTCCTACAATGAGCAGTTCTTC; CDR3 protein: CASTSDRSYNEQFF; J gene: TRBJ2-1; clone size: NA; D gene: NA; V gene: TRBV25-1
CDR3 DNA: TGTGCCAGCAGCTTCAATCAGCCCCAGCATTTT; CDR3 protein: CASSFNQPQHF; J gene: TRBJ1-5; clone size: many; D gene: NA; V gene: TRBV5-8
CDR3 DNA: TGTGCCAGCAGCCAAGATGGGACAGGGGGCGATCTCGCGCAGTGCTTC; CDR3 protein: CASSQDGTGGDLAQCF; J gene: TRBJ2-7; clone size: NA; D gene: TRBD1; V gene: TRBV4-2
CDR3 DNA: TGCGCCAGTGGGACTAGCGGCCCCAATGAGCAGTTCTTC; CDR3 protein: CASGTSGPNEQFF; J gene: TRBJ2-1; clone size: few; D gene: TRBD2; V gene: TRBV5-1
CDR3 DNA: TGTGCCAGCAGTGCATCCCCCCGGGGCGGCACCGGGGAGCTGTTTTTT; CDR3 protein: CASSASPRGGTGELFF; J gene: TRBJ2-2; clone size: few; D gene: NA; V gene: TRBV11-3
CDR3 DNA: TGCGCCAGCAGCTTGGAATCGAACACAGATACGCAGTATTTT; CDR3 protein: CASSLESNTDTQYF; J gene: TRBJ2-3; clone size: NA; D gene: NA; V gene: TRBV5-1
CDR3 DNA: TGCGCCAGCAGCCTCCGGACAGGGGGCGACACCGGGGAGCTGTTTTTT; CDR3 protein: CASSLRTGGDTGELFF; J gene: TRBJ2-2; clone size: few; D gene: TRBD1; V gene: TRBV5-1
CDR3 DNA: TGTGCCACCTCATGGCAGGGGTCGACGACAGATACGCAGTATTTT; CDR3 protein: CATSWQGSTTDTQYF; J gene: TRBJ2-3; clone size: NA; D gene: NA; V gene: TRBV25-1
CDR3 DNA: TGTGCCAGCAGTTATGGCCTAGTTGTAGCGGAAGAGACCCAGTACTTC; CDR3 protein: CASSYGLVVAEETQYF; J gene: TRBJ2-5; clone size: few; D gene: NA; V gene: TRBV6-6
CDR3 DNA: TGTCCCAGCAGCTTGCGGGACTATCTTTACAATGAGCAGTTCTTC; CDR3 protein: CPSSLRDYLYNEQFF; J gene: TRBJ2-1; clone size: few; D gene: TRBD2; V gene: TRBV7-9
CDR3 DNA: TGTGCCACCCGACAATTTGGAAACACCATATATTTT; CDR3 protein: CATRQFGNTIYF; J gene: TRBJ1-3; clone size: few; D gene: NA; V gene: TRBV10-3
CDR3 DNA: TGCGCCAGCAGACCGAGGACGGGTTCGAGGAACACTGAAGCTTTCTTT; CDR3 protein: CASRPRTGSRNTEAFF; J gene: TRBJ1-1; clone size: few; D gene: NA; V gene: TRBV5-1
CDR3 DNA: TGCAGTGCAAGGGGGACTAACTATGGCTACACCTTC; CDR3 protein: CSARGTNYGYTF; J gene: TRBJ1-2; clone size: NA; D gene: NA; V gene: TRBV20-1
CDR3 DNA: TGTGCCAGCAGTTCCGGTGGCACTGAAGCTTTCTTT; CDR3 protein: CASSSGGTEAFF; J gene: TRBJ1-1; clone size: many; D gene: NA; V gene: TRBV28
CDR3 DNA: TGCGCCAGCAGCCCAGGACTTTCCGGGAGGGGGCATGAGCAGTTCTTC; CDR3 protein: CASSPGLSGRGHEQFF; J gene: TRBJ2-1; clone size: few; D gene: NA; V gene: TRBV5-1
CDR3 DNA: TGTGCCAGCAGCCCACAGGGGGCATCCAAAAACATTCAGTACTTC; CDR3 protein: CASSPQGASKNIQYF; J gene: TRBJ2-4; clone size: NA; D gene: TRBD1; V gene: TRBV14
CDR3 DNA: TGTGCCAGCAGCTTCGAGGCGGGTTTGAACACTGAAGCTTTCTTT; CDR3 protein: CASSFEAGLNTEAFF; J gene: TRBJ1-1; clone size: few; D gene: NA; V gene: TRBV7-9
CDR3 DNA: TGCGCCAGCAGCCACGCAGGCTACGCCCCACCCGGGACGCAGTATTTT; CDR3 protein: CASSHAGYAPPGTQYF; J gene: TRBJ2-3; clone size: NA; D gene: NA; V gene: TRBV4-1
CDR3 DNA: TGTGCCAGCAGTTACTCGAACAGGCCCTCTGGAAACACCATATATTTT; CDR3 protein: CASSYSNRPSGNTIYF; J gene: TRBJ1-3; clone size: few; D gene: NA; V gene: TRBV6-5
CDR3 DNA: TGTGCCAGCAGTGTCAGGGTCTACGAGCAGTACTTC; CDR3 protein: CASSVRVYEQYF; J gene: TRBJ2-7; clone size: few; D gene: NA; V gene: TRBV28
CDR3 DNA: TGTGCCAGTAGTATACGGAGGGGAGGTAACAATGAGCAGTTCTTC; CDR3 protein: CASSIRRGGNNEQFF; J gene: TRBJ2-1; clone size: many; D gene: NA; V gene: TRBV19
CDR3 DNA: TGTGCCAGCAGCACCCGACAGGCCCGCACAGATACGCAGTATTTT; CDR3 protein: CASSTRQARTDTQYF; J gene: TRBJ2-3; clone size: NA; D gene: NA; V gene: TRBV11-2
CDR3 DNA: TGTGCCGGCAACACAGTGGGATACGAGCAGTACTTC; CDR3 protein: CAGNTVGYEQYF; J gene: TRBJ2-7; clone size: few; D gene: NA; V gene: TRBV7-2
CDR3 DNA: TGCAGTGCCCTAGCGGCGGCGGTGGAGACCCAGTACTTC; CDR3 protein: CSALAAAVETQYF; J gene: TRBJ2-5; clone size: few; D gene: TRBD2; V gene: TRBV20-1
CDR3 DNA: TGTGCCAGCAGCCCGCACCAGACAGGGGGGGATGAAAAACTGTTTTTT; CDR3 protein: CASSPHQTGGDEKLFF; J gene: TRBJ1-4; clone size: few; D gene: TRBD1; V gene: TRBV7-6
CDR3 DNA: TGTGCCAGCAGTTTCCCAAGGTCAATGCTTTACGATGAGCAGTTCTTC; CDR3 protein: CASSFPRSMLYDEQFF; J gene: TRBJ2-1; clone size: NA; D gene: NA; V gene: TRBV12-3/TRBV12-4
CDR3 DNA: TGTGCCAGCAGCAGAGTAGCGGGAGCGGAAGATACGCAGTATTTT; CDR3 protein: CASSRVAGAEDTQYF; J gene: TRBJ2-3; clone size: NA; D gene: TRBD2; V gene: TRBV7-7
CDR3 DNA: TGCGCCAGCAGCTTGGGGACAGGGGGACAGACCCAGTACTTC; CDR3 protein: CASSLGTGGQTQYF; J gene: TRBJ2-5; clone size: many; D gene: TRBD1; V gene: TRBV5-1
CDR3 DNA: TGCAGTGCTAGCGACATTCACTCCTACAATGAGCAGTTCTTC; CDR3 protein: CSASDIHSYNEQFF; J gene: TRBJ2-1; clone size: NA; D gene: NA; V gene: TRBV20-1
CDR3 DNA: TGTGCCAGCCGAGAGGGGGGGGGAGCTGAAGCTTTCTTT; CDR3 protein: CASREGGGAEAFF; J gene: TRBJ1-1; clone size: few; D gene: NA; V gene: TRBV7-9
CDR3 DNA: TGTGCCAGCAGACCGGGACTAGCGGGAGGGCACAATGAGCAGTTCTTC; CDR3 protein: CASRPGLAGGHNEQFF; J gene: TRBJ2-1; clone size: NA; D gene: TRBD2; V gene: TRBV6-1
CDR3 DNA: TGCGCCAGCAGCTTAGGGCAGGTTCGGACGAGCTCCTACAATGAGCAGTTCTTC; CDR3 protein: CASSLGQVRTSSYNEQFF; J gene: TRBJ2-1; clone size: NA; D gene: NA; V gene: TRBV10-2
CDR3 DNA: TGCAGTGCTACGGGACAATTTGGATCCGCCGGGGAGCTGTTTTTT; CDR3 protein: CSATGQFGSAGELFF; J gene: TRBJ2-2; clone size: few; D gene: NA; V gene: TRBV20-1
CDR3 DNA: TGTGCCAGCAGCGCCCAGCCTAATGAAAAACTGTTTTTT; CDR3 protein: CASSAQPNEKLFF; J gene: TRBJ1-4; clone size: NA; D gene: NA; V gene: TRBV11-3
CDR3 DNA: TGCAGTGCCAAGGACAGACAGAGCACAGATACGCAGTATTTT; CDR3 protein: CSAKDRQSTDTQYF; J gene: TRBJ2-3; clone size: few; D gene: NA; V gene: TRBV20-1
CDR3 DNA: TGTGCCAGCAGCTTAGCGGTCACAGATACGCAGTATTTT; CDR3 protein: CASSLAVTDTQYF; J gene: TRBJ2-3; clone size: many; D gene: NA; V gene: TRBV7-2
CDR3 DNA: TGTGCCAGCAGCACTGGGGCGACCACTGAAGCTTTCTTT; CDR3 protein: CASSTGATTEAFF; J gene: TRBJ1-1; clone size: NA; D gene: NA; V gene: TRBV7-2
CDR3 DNA: TGCAGTGCTACCTCTAGCGGGGGGTCTGGAGAGACCCAGTACTTC; CDR3 protein: CSATSSGGSGETQYF; J gene: TRBJ2-5; clone size: few; D gene: TRBD2; V gene: TRBV20-1
CDR3 DNA: TGTGCCAGCAGTCGAAACAGGAACCTTGGGAACACTGAAGCTTTCTTT; CDR3 protein: CASSRNRNLGNTEAFF; J gene: TRBJ1-1; clone size: NA; D gene: NA; V gene: TRBV6-1
CDR3 DNA: TGTGCCAGCTCACCACGCCCTACTCAGGGCACTTATAATTCACCCCTCCACTTT; CDR3 protein: CASSPRPTQGTYNSPLHF; J gene: TRBJ1-6; clone size: NA; D gene: NA; V gene: TRBV18
CDR3 DNA: TGTGCCTGGTCTATCTCTGGGGCCAACGTCCTGACTTTC; CDR3 protein: CAWSISGANVLTF; J gene: TRBJ2-6; clone size: NA; D gene: NA; V gene: TRBV30
CDR3 DNA: TGTGCCAGCACGCGAGCGGACCTCCAAGAGACCCAGTGCTTC; CDR3 protein: CASTRADLQETQCF; J gene: TRBJ2-5; clone size: NA; D gene: NA; V gene: TRBV7-2
CDR3 DNA: TGTGCCAGCAGGATACAGGGGGCGCAGACCGGGGAGCTGTTTTTT; CDR3 protein: CASRIQGAQTGELFF; J gene: TRBJ2-2; clone size: NA; D gene: TRBD1; V gene: TRBV28